Listed below are T cell receptor beta chains from one sample, sequenced in a study of blood T cell repertoires in COVID-19. The table came from immunoSEQ multiplex PCR; TCRdb's copy has only in-frame clones and leaves some out. The table shows around 91,000 clones, with over 75% occurring only once. The sample comprised peripheral blood. The receptors originated from a human donor in a cohort sampled during active COVID-19. Both conserved end residues are trimmed from each CDR3. The D gene is left open where the match is weak.

D	V	J	CDR3
TRBD2	TRBV7-9	TRBJ2-7	ASSLLAGATYEQY
TRBD1	TRBV30	TRBJ1-5	AWRRGLTSNQPQH
.	TRBV24-1	TRBJ1-1	ATSDHRRNTEAF
TRBD1	TRBV19	TRBJ1-2	ASSRSLGTEGSPGYT
TRBD2	TRBV7-8	TRBJ2-5	ASSISGSGLTETQY
TRBD1	TRBV9	TRBJ1-4	ASSFRQGPNEKLF
.	TRBV4-3	TRBJ1-2	ASSQGAPPALSGGYT
TRBD2	TRBV18	TRBJ2-1	ASSRAGGYDEQF
.	TRBV5-1	TRBJ2-2	ASSLAARVTGELF
.	TRBV29-1	TRBJ1-2	SVESGVWGNYGYT
.	TRBV6-5	TRBJ1-2	ASSPGSYGYT
.	TRBV18	TRBJ2-1	ASSPLRVYNEQF
TRBD1	TRBV5-6	TRBJ1-5	ASSFTGAGGNQPQH
.	TRBV12-3/TRBV12-4	TRBJ1-1	ASSFRVGAEAF
.	TRBV5-5	TRBJ2-1	ASSLIHKGNEQF
TRBD1	TRBV4-1	TRBJ1-5	ASSQAIPGQTPRDQPQH
TRBD2	TRBV9	TRBJ2-5	ASSVGPSGGALQETQY
.	TRBV28	TRBJ1-2	ASSLGNWGEYGYT
TRBD2	TRBV28	TRBJ2-7	ASSSLTSGDEQY
.	TRBV19	TRBJ2-4	ASSHRRRNIQY
TRBD1	TRBV20-1	TRBJ2-3	SASFGTGRTDTQY
TRBD1	TRBV2	TRBJ1-2	ASSGQGTDGYT
TRBD2	TRBV28	TRBJ2-1	ASSASSGGAYNEQF
.	TRBV9	TRBJ2-7	ASSATTGSYEQY
TRBD1	TRBV3-1/TRBV3-2	TRBJ2-2	ASSQPTGGYTGELF
.	TRBV13	TRBJ1-5	ASSRGHINQPQH
.	TRBV3-1/TRBV3-2	TRBJ2-7	ASSQRSSYEQY
.	TRBV21-1	TRBJ1-1	ASSNLPAVSTEAF
.	TRBV27	TRBJ2-5	ASSFVSGQGETQY
TRBD2	TRBV29-1	TRBJ2-7	SVSFGGAYEQY
.	TRBV27	TRBJ2-3	ASRLQGRVETDTQY
TRBD1	TRBV4-1	TRBJ2-1	ASSQDKGAKNEQF
TRBD1	TRBV18	TRBJ1-5	ASSPRTGRRDQPQH
.	TRBV19	TRBJ2-3	ASSISGEDTQY
.	TRBV7-3	TRBJ2-7	ASSLAQGYEQY
TRBD1	TRBV6-5	TRBJ1-2	ASSFRQGEYYGYT
TRBD1	TRBV5-6	TRBJ2-7	ASSRTGAPYEQY
.	TRBV9	TRBJ1-2	ASSSAGTNYGYT
.	TRBV9	TRBJ2-3	ASSVGPTSTDTQY
TRBD2	TRBV15	TRBJ2-1	ATSGILYRGLAGVNEQF
TRBD2	TRBV19	TRBJ2-7	ASRPSGRGHYEQY
TRBD2	TRBV28	TRBJ2-7	ASSPSGVSYEQY
.	TRBV6-2/TRBV6-3	TRBJ1-5	ASCRAVNQPQH
.	TRBV5-4	TRBJ2-2	ASSYGTPNTGELF
TRBD1	TRBV7-2	TRBJ1-1	ASSQPGQGTEAF
.	TRBV28	TRBJ2-3	ATRALVNTQY
.	TRBV9	TRBJ1-5	ASSVGTSNQPQH
.	TRBV4-1	TRBJ2-2	ASSQMTETGELF
.	TRBV7-3	TRBJ1-2	ASRGGDGYT
TRBD1	TRBV6-1	TRBJ2-1	ASSVDRESSYNEQF
TRBD1	TRBV2	TRBJ1-2	ATRGLGGYT
TRBD1	TRBV19	TRBJ1-3	ASRITGVDGNTIY
TRBD2	TRBV27	TRBJ2-5	ASSTTWGGGETQY
TRBD1	TRBV28	TRBJ2-7	ASSLTGGPSYEQY
TRBD1	TRBV5-1	TRBJ2-1	ASSVRGPYNEQF
.	TRBV6-2/TRBV6-3	TRBJ1-2	ASSYRDGTLYGYT
.	TRBV19	TRBJ1-3	ASRSSGNTIY
TRBD1	TRBV24-1	TRBJ2-3	ATSRQGWDTQY
.	TRBV7-9	TRBJ2-5	ASSSQETQY